Listed below are T cell receptor beta chains from one sample, sequenced in a study of tumor-infiltrating lymphocytes in glioblastoma multiforme. Each CDR3 protein gets one entry after TCRdb re-called the multiplex PCR reads with MiXCR. The profile covers some 32,000 distinct CDR3 sequences, with roughly 64% appearing a single time and around a third taken by the ten largest. Sequencing was performed on brain tumor tissue. These TCRs come from a male donor with glioblastoma. Each CDR3 is given with its conserved first and last residue. The D gene is left open where the match is weak. Clone sizes are given selectively: once, few, many, or a class where the clone is expanded.

D | J | V | size | DNA | CDR3
TRBD2 | TRBJ2-7 | TRBV20-1 | - | TGCAATGCTAATTCGACCGGGACTAGCGGGACTACCTACGAGCAGTACTTC | CNANSTGTSGTTYEQYF
- | TRBJ2-5 | TRBV11-1 | medium-sized | TGTGCCAGCTCGAGGATGGAGACCCAGTACTTC | CASSRMETQYF
- | TRBJ1-5 | TRBV10-2 | - | TGCGCCGGCAGACCCTTGGCGACATGGGAACAGCCCCAGCATTTT | CAGRPLATWEQPQHF
TRBD1 | TRBJ1-1 | TRBV5-1 | many | TGCGCCAGCAGGACAGGGGGCGCGGACACTGAAGCTTTCTTT | CASRTGGADTEAFF
- | TRBJ2-4 | TRBV6-5 | - | TGTGCCAGCAGTTACTCTGGGGGGCGATGGGACATTCAGTACTTC | CASSYSGGRWDIQYF
- | TRBJ2-1 | TRBV29-1 | - | TGCAGCGTTCATGCGATTACTGGTAATGAGGAGTTCTTC | CSVHAITGNEEFF
- | TRBJ2-3 | TRBV20-1 | - | TGCAGTGCGATCAACCTTCGCGGGTCGAGCTCAGATACGCAGTATTTT | CSAINLRGSSSDTQYF
- | TRBJ2-1 | TRBV4-2 | once | TGTGCCAGCGGCCAAGATGAGGCCAGCGGTAGCGGTGAGCAGCTCTTC | CASGQDEASGSGEQLF
TRBD2 | TRBJ2-1 | TRBV11-1 | once | TGTGCCTGCAGCCAGACTAGCGGGAGACCCCATCTTGCCTACAATGAGCAGTTCTTC | CACSQTSGRPHLAYNEQFF
- | TRBJ2-7 | TRBV11-2 | - | TGTGCCAGCAGCCTCTCTAGCCTAGCACTATACGATCAGTATTTC | CASSLSSLALYDQYF
- | TRBJ1-2 | TRBV20-1 | medium-sized | TGCAGTGCTAATGAAAACTATGGCTACACCTTC | CSANENYGYTF
- | TRBJ2-5 | TRBV12-5 | - | TGTGCTAGTGCCGAGGACGGACATGAGACCCAGTACTTC | CASAEDGHETQYF
- | TRBJ1-2 | TRBV5-5 | many | TGTGCCAGCAGCGCCCGACAGATACAGGACTACACCTTC | CASSARQIQDYTF
- | TRBJ2-7 | TRBV6-2/TRBV6-3 | medium-sized | TGTGCCAGCAGTTACGGGGTAACCTACGAGCAGTACTTC | CASSYGVTYEQYF
TRBD2 | TRBJ2-7 | TRBV20-1 | - | TGCAATGCTAGAGGTGGTCGTCGGTCTAGCGGGAGTACCGAGCAGTACTTC | CNARGGRRSSGSTEQYF
- | TRBJ1-6 | TRBV6-5 | medium-sized | TGTGCCAGCGGGGCGGGGAATTCACCCCTCCACTTT | CASGAGNSPLHF
- | TRBJ1-1 | TRBV10-3 | medium-sized | TGTGCCATCAGGGGGGGAGGGACCCAGGCTTTCTTT | CAIRGGGTQAFF
TRBD1 | TRBJ1-4 | TRBV7-9 | many | TGTGCCAGCAGCCAGTCATGGGGGACAGGGAGTGAAAAACTGTTTTTT | CASSQSWGTGSEKLFF
TRBD2 | TRBJ2-5 | TRBV5-1 | few | TGCGCCAGCAGCTTGGCGGCTAGCGGTACCCAAGAGACCCAGTACTTC | CASSLAASGTQETQYF
TRBD2 | TRBJ2-1 | TRBV4-1 | once | TGCGCCAGCAACCAGCCTAGCGGGAGGGCGGACTCTGAGCAGTTCTTC | CASNQPSGRADSEQFF
TRBD2 | TRBJ2-5 | TRBV25-1 | few | TGTGCCAGCAGTAAAGCGGGAGGGCAAGAGACCCAGTACTTC | CASSKAGGQETQYF
TRBD1 | TRBJ2-1 | TRBV20-1 | few | TGCAGTGCTAGGGACAGGGAACACTACAATGAGCAGTTCTTC | CSARDREHYNEQFF
- | TRBJ2-5 | TRBV5-5 | - | TGTGCCAGCAGCTGGGCAGGGTCCCCTGGCCAGGAGGCCCAGTACTTC | CASSWAGSPGQEAQYF
TRBD1 | TRBJ1-4 | TRBV11-2 | - | TGTGCCAGCAGCGTGACAGGGGGCGCAGGGGATGAAAAACTGTTTTTT | CASSVTGGAGDEKLFF
- | TRBJ2-2 | TRBV12-3/TRBV12-4 | few | TGTGCCAGCAGGGATCAGAACACCGGGGAGCTGTTTTTT | CASRDQNTGELFF
TRBD1 | TRBJ2-5 | TRBV12-5 | many | TGTGCTAGTGGTTTGCCACGGTACGAAGCTCTATCGACAGGGATGGAGACCCAGTACTTC | CASGLPRYEALSTGMETQYF
TRBD1 | TRBJ2-5 | TRBV24-1 | many | TGTGCCACCAGTGACCTGACAGGGGGCTGGACCCAGTACTTC | CATSDLTGGWTQYF
- | TRBJ1-6 | TRBV5-6 | once | TGTGCCAGCAGCTTTGGACGGCCGAACTATTCACCCCTCCACTTT | CASSFGRPNYSPLHF
- | TRBJ2-1 | TRBV29-1 | many | TGCAGCGTTGGGACAGCCTACAATGAGCAGTTCTTC | CSVGTAYNEQFF
TRBD2 | TRBJ2-4 | TRBV6-6 | many | TGTGCCAGCAGATTAGCGGGAGTAGCCAAAAACATTCAGTACTTC | CASRLAGVAKNIQYF
TRBD2 | TRBJ2-1 | TRBV20-1 | - | TGCAGTGCTAGAGTATCAGCGGGACCATCTCCATACAATGAGCAGTTCTTC | CSARVSAGPSPYNEQFF
- | TRBJ2-3 | TRBV6-5 | - | TGTGCCAGCAGACCGCTAGGCAGGGGCCTCGGCACAGATACGCAGTATTTT | CASRPLGRGLGTDTQYF
- | TRBJ1-2 | TRBV12-3/TRBV12-4 | - | TGTGCCAGCACGCGGGGCTCCTCTCTTGGCTACACCTTC | CASTRGSSLGYTF